The T cell receptor (beta chain) under discussion was sequenced for a study of T cell responses to AZD1222 COVID-19 vaccine. Overall study: Researchers grouped second doses given at about 4 or about 12 weeks into one pool. Study-wide points: The sample set comprised mostly white British donors with more females, and clonal diversity was possibly underestimated. Rises in breadth and depth of Spike-specific TCRs came after two AZD1222 doses. Repertoire sampling occurred only after the peak T cell response.

With regard to this clone: The antigen is unknown.

Germline V gene data show CDR1 as SGHTA and CDR2 as FQGNSA. The CDR3 totals 17 residues. V dropped 5 bases and J dropped 2 bases, with 19 bases sitting between them. Clones were read by immunoSEQ multiplex PCR, and TCRdb kept only the in-frame ones, dropping some. Among around 94,000 clones listed, 88% were seen once. The TCR originated in an adult in good health. This chain joins TRBV7-2 and TRBJ1-5, with D tentatively TRBD1 (6 bases). The material sequenced was peripheral blood, taken on day 0 of AZD1222 vaccination. The CDR3 reads CASSPRGGSFGNQPQHF. The CDR3 coding sequence is TGTGCCAGCAGCCCTAGGGGGGGGTCATTCGGCAATCAGCCCCAGCATTTT.